The 4 T cell receptor beta chains given below trace back to one sample, sequenced in a study of early T cells in non-severe SARS-CoV-2 infection. TCRdb re-called the 5' RACE reads with MiXCR, one entry per CDR3 protein. The table lists 80,000 or so distinct CDR3 sequences, over 12% of them singletons. The sequenced sample was whole blood. The receptors here all came from an adult who was a healthcare worker with PCR-confirmed SARS-CoV-2 infection or an uninfected control (not recorded which).

This chain joins TRBV6-5 and TRBJ2-3; D perhaps matches TRBD2 (6 bases). The CDR3 runs to 16 residues. Germline V gene sequence: CDR1 MNHEY, CDR2 SVGAGI. V was pared by 6 bases and J by 0 bases, with 16 bases between. The CDR3 nucleotides read TGTGCCAGCAGAAGCCAACCCGGGACTAGCACAGATACGCAGTATTTT. Translated: CASRSQPGTSTDTQYF.

The table lists this clonotype with a few counts. The rearrangement links TRBV3-1 to TRBJ2-5; TRBD1 agrees at 9 bases. After removal of 2 bases from V and 5 bases from J, the junction contained 15 bases not matched to a gene. The CDR3 runs to 18 residues. Looked up from germline, CDR1 is LGHDT and CDR2 is YNNKEL (reference sequence). The CDR3 spells CASSQPDRGVPLRETQYF. The CDR3 DNA sequence: TGTGCCAGCAGCCAACCGGACAGGGGAGTGCCTTTGAGGGAGACCCAGTACTTC.

This clonotype was seen at least ten times. The V and J genes are TRBV7-6 and TRBJ2-7; possible D gene TRBD1, 5 bases. The ends were cut back, 4 bases at V and 6 bases at J, with 19 bases in the middle. Per the germline V gene, CDR1 is SGHVS and CDR2 is FNYEAQ. The CDR3 extends over 15 amino acids. The CDR3 loop reads CASSSLARVESEQYF. CDR3 nucleotides: TGTGCCAGCAGCTCCTTGGCCAGGGTCGAAAGCGAGCAGTACTTC. Full variable domain (outside the CDR3, taken from reference TRBV7-6 and TRBJ2-7): GAGVSQSPRYKVTKRGQDVALRCDPISGHVSLYWYRQALGQGPEFLTYFNYEAQQDKSGLPNDRFSAERPEGSISTLTIQRTEQRDSAMYRCASSSLARVESEQYFGPGTRLTVT.

This clonotype came up many times. The chain recombines TRBV7-8 with TRBJ1-5; D is unclear. From germline, CDR1 is SGHVS and CDR2 FQNEAQ. Trimming took 5 bases from V and 4 from J, leaving 18 bases between them. The CDR3 length is 16 residues. The chain's CDR3 is CASSPTPSPGNQPQHF. CDR3 DNA sequence: TGTGCCAGCAGCCCTACCCCCAGTCCGGGAAATCAGCCCCAGCATTTT.